The 13 T cell receptor beta chains below come from one sample, sequenced in a study of cytomegalovirus exposure and HLA in healthy donors. Use of 60 Vbeta and 13 Jbeta primers characterized the PCR. TCRdb's table, derived via immunoSEQ multiplex PCR, lists solely in-frame clones and lacks some. In the table there are more than 130,000 clones, around 80% of which are singletons. The sequenced sample consisted of PBMCs. The receptors come from a man between 35 and 55 years old in good health and CMV-seropositive.

The chain couples TRBV7-6 to TRBJ2-7; D is undetermined. Germline-derived CDR1 and CDR2 are SGHVS and FNYEAQ. CDR3 length: 13 amino acids. Trimming took 0 bases from V and 5 from J, leaving 8 bases between them. The CDR3 DNA is TGTGCCAGCAGCTTAGCGAGGTCCAACGAGCAGTACTTC. Its translation: CASSLARSNEQYF.

The rearrangement uses TRBV20-1 and TRBJ2-5; D ambiguous. The CDR3 extends over 11 amino acids. Germline assignment: CDR1 DFQATT and CDR2 SNEGSKA (reference sequence). V lost 3 bases to trimming and J lost 5 bases, with 7 bases between them. The CDR3 nucleotides are TGCAGTGCTAGCCACGGGGAGACCCAGTACTTC. Translating it yields CSASHGETQYF.

The V and J genes are TRBV18 and TRBJ2-2, with 7 bases lining up with TRBD2. Germline V gene sequence: CDR1 KGHSH, CDR2 LQKENI. CDR3 length equals 15 residues. J lost 6 bases, V lost 6 bases, and 10 bases had no gene match. The chain's CDR3 is CASSGGSTGPGELFF. The CDR3 DNA reads as TGTGCCAGCTCCGGCGGGAGTACGGGGCCCGGGGAGCTGTTTTTT.

The chain recombines TRBV7-9 with TRBJ2-7; 10 nucleotides match TRBD1. J gave up 3 bases and V 5 bases, and 4 bases lay outside the gene matches. CDR1 and CDR2 (germline): SEHNR, FQNEAQ (reference sequence). The CDR3 contains 14 residues. Here the CDR3 reads CASSPGTGVYEQYF. As DNA, the CDR3 is TGTGCCAGCAGCCCCGGGACAGGGGTCTACGAGCAGTACTTC. The complete variable domain, with remaining parts taken from reference TRBV7-9 and TRBJ2-7, reads DTGVSQNPRHKITKRGQNVTFRCDPISEHNRLYWYRQTLGQGPEFLTYFQNEAQLEKSRLLSDRFSAERPKGSFSTLEIQRTEQGDSAMYLCASSPGTGVYEQYFGPGTRLTVT.

V is TRBV27 and J is TRBJ1-5; D is uncertain. The CDR3 is made up of 16 amino acids. V lost 4 bases and J lost 2, with 15 bases in between. Germline loops: CDR1 MNHEY, CDR2 SMNVEV (reference sequence). Here the CDR3 DNA reads TGTGCCAGCAGTTCCGTACGAGGGAATGGCAATCAGCCCCAGCATTTT. It encodes CASSSVRGNGNQPQHF.

This chain links TRBV4-3 with TRBJ2-7; D is perhaps TRBD1 (5 bases). Trimming took off 3 bases at V and 3 bases at J, with 18 bases between the two ends. Per the germline V gene, CDR1 is LGHNA and CDR2 is YSLEER. The CDR3 is made up of 16 amino acids. CDR3 nucleotides: TGCGCCAGCAGCCAGCAACAGACAGCTACCCTCTACGAGCAGTACTTC. Translated, it gives CASSQQQTATLYEQYF.

This CDR3 is CASSSLAGEPYEQYF. The CDR3 DNA is TGCGCCAGCAGCTCGCTAGCGGGTGAACCCTACGAGCAGTACTTC. The genes are TRBV5-1 and TRBJ2-7, with 8 bases lining up with TRBD2. The CDR3 runs to 15 residues. Germline loops: CDR1 SGHRS, CDR2 YFSETQ. With 3 bases clipped from V and 2 bases from J, the junction kept 7 bases outside the gene matches.

On this clone: Other DNA variants within this sample encode the same CDR3. The chain combines TRBV9 with TRBJ1-1; the match to TRBD1 covers 11 bases. Trimming at V came to 2 bases and at J to 3 bases, leaving 0 bases not matched to a gene. This CDR3 has 14 amino acids. CDR1 SGDLS and CDR2 YYNGEE come from the germline V gene. As DNA, the CDR3 is TGTGCCAGCAGCGTGGGACAGGGGGACACTGAAGCTTTCTTT. This gives the protein CASSVGQGDTEAFF.

This chain joins TRBV5-4 and TRBJ2-3; 7 bases agree with TRBD1. Germline trimming cut 3 bases from V and 1 base from J; bases unmatched to any gene: 2. Germline CDR1 and CDR2: SGHNT and YYREEE (reference sequence). CDR3 length: 14 amino acids. The CDR3 sequence: CASSSGQGTDTQYF. DNA of the CDR3: TGTGCCAGCAGCTCAGGACAGGGCACAGATACGCAGTATTTT.

This chain joins TRBV9 and TRBJ2-5; 9 nucleotides match TRBD2. CDR1 is SGDLS and CDR2 is YYNGEE in the germline V gene. The CDR3 runs to 14 residues. With 4 bases clipped from V and 7 bases from J, the junction kept 8 bases outside the gene matches. CDR3 sequence reads: CASSPRAGGLTQYF. CDR3 nucleotide sequence: TGTGCCAGCAGCCCTAGAGCGGGGGGCTTGACCCAGTACTTC.

This clone was counted a few times. The chain carries TRBV11-2 and TRBJ1-4, with D unclear. CDR1 is SGHAT and CDR2 is FQNNGV in the germline V gene. The germline V and J ends were trimmed by 1 base and 1 base, with 10 bases remaining between them. The CDR3 spans 16 residues. The CDR3 sequence: CASSLVYSGTNEKLFF. DNA for the CDR3: TGTGCCAGCAGCTTAGTATACAGTGGAACTAATGAAAAACTGTTTTTT.

The V gene is TRBV27, the J gene TRBJ2-7, with TRBD1 identical over 11 bases. V dropped 7 bases and J dropped 3; count of bases not matched to a gene: 8. The CDR3 covers 15 residues. Germline CDR1 is MNHEY and CDR2 is SMNVEV (reference sequence). The CDR3 region is CASKTGGQGVYEQYF. The CDR3 nucleotides are TGTGCCAGCAAAACGGGGGGACAGGGGGTCTACGAGCAGTACTTC.

CDR3 bases: TGTGCCACCAGCAGAGATCGGGAGGACGAGCAGTACTTC. It translates to CATSRDREDEQYF. The V and J genes are TRBV15 and TRBJ2-7, with 7 bases aligning to TRBD2. The CDR3 has 13 residues. Germline CDR1 is LNHNV and CDR2 is YYDKDF (reference sequence). J was trimmed by 5 bases and V by 0 bases; bases with no gene match: 1.